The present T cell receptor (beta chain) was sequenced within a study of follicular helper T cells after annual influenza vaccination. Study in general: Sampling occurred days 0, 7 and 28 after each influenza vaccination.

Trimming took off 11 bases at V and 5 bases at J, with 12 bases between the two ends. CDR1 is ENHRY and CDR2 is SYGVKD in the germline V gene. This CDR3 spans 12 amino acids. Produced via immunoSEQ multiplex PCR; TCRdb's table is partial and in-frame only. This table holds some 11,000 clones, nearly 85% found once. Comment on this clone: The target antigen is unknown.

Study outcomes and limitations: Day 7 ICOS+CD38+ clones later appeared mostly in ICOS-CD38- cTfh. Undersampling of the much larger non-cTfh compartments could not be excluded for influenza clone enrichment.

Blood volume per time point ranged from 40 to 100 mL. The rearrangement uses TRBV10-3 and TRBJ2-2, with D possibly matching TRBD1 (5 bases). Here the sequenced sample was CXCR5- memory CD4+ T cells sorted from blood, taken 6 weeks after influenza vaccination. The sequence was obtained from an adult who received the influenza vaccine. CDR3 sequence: CASAKGTGELFF. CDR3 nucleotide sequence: TGTGCCTCCGCGAAGGGGACCGGGGAGCTGTTTTTT.